This T cell receptor (beta chain) was profiled in a study of early T cells in non-severe SARS-CoV-2 infection. Across the whole study: Sequencing of bulk RNA from unsorted whole blood was done, without chain pairing.

With regard to this clonotype: What it binds is not known.

Attachment of unique molecular identifiers was made to individual cDNA molecules. TCRdb re-analysed the 5' RACE reads in MiXCR, keeping a single row per CDR3 protein. Here the sample spans about 58,000 distinct CDR3 sequences, around 12% being singletons. Notes on the study in general: Sequences matched to VDJdb favored anti-spike CD8 responses, while private and CD4 specificities were missed.

The source of this sequence is an adult who was a healthcare worker with PCR-confirmed SARS-CoV-2 infection or an uninfected control (not recorded which). Specimen: whole blood.

The CDR3 DNA follows: TGTGCCAGCAGCTCCACAACGGGGGGGACCGGGGAGCTGTTTTTT. Translated: CASSSTTGGTGELFF. V usage is TRBV7-6 and J usage is TRBJ2-2, with 8 bases that match TRBD2. Germline V gives CDR1 SGHVS, CDR2 FNYEAQ. This CDR3 contains 15 residues. The V segment lost 4 bases and the J segment 5 bases; nucleotides outside the gene matches: 6.